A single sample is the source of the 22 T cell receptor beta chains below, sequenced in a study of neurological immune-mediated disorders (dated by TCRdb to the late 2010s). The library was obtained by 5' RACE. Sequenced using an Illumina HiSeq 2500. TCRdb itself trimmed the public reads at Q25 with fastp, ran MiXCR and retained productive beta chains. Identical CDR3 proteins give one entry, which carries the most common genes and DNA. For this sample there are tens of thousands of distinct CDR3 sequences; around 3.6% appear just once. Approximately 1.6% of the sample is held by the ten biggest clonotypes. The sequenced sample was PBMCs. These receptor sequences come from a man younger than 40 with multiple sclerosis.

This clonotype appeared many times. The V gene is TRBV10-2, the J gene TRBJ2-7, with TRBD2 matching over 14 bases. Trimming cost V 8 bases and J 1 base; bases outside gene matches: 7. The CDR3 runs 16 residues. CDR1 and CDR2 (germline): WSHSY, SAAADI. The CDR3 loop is CASLGLAGGLSYEQYF. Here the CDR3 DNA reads TGCGCCAGCCTTGGACTAGCGGGAGGCCTATCCTACGAGCAGTACTTC.

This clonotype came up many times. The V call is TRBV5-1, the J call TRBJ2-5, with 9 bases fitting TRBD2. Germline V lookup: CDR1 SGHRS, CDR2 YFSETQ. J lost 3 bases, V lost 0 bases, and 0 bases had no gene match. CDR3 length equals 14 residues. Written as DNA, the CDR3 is TGCGCCAGCAGCTTGGCTAGCGGGGAAGAGACCCAGTACTTC. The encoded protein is CASSLASGEETQYF.

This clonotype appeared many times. The CDR3 bases are TGTGCCAGCAGCTTAGGACAGATGAACACTGAAGCTTTCTTT. Its translation: CASSLGQMNTEAFF. The chain combines TRBV5-6 with TRBJ1-1; possibly TRBD1 for D (6 bases). There are 14 residues in the CDR3. Germline lookup yields CDR1 SGHDT and CDR2 YYEEEE. Trimming stripped 2 bases from V and 0 bases from J, with 8 bases between.

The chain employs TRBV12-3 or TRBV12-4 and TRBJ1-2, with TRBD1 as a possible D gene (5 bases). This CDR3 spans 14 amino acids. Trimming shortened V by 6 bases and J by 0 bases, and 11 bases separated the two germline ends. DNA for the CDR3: TGTGCCAGCAGCCCCGCGGGGGCTAACTATGGCTACACCTTC. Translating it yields CASSPAGANYGYTF.

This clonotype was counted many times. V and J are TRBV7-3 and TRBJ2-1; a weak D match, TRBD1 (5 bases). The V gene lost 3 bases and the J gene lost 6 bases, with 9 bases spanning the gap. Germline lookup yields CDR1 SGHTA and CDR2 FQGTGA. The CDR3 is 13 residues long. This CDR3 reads CASSFNQGNEQFF. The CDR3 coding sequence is TGTGCCAGCAGCTTTAACCAGGGCAATGAGCAGTTCTTC.

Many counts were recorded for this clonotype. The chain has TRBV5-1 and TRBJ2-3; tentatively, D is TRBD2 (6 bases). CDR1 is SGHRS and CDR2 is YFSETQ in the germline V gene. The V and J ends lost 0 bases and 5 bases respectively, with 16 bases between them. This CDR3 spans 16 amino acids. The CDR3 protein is CASSLDVSVGGDTQYF. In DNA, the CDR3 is TGCGCCAGCAGCTTGGATGTCTCTGTGGGGGGAGATACGCAGTATTTT.

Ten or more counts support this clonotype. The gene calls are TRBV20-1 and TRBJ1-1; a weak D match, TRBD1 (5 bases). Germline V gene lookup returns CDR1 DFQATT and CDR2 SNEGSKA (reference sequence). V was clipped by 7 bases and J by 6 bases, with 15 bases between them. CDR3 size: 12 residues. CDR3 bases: TGCAGTGGACGGGGGGTGGAGGCTGAAGCTTTCTTT. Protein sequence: CSGRGVEAEAFF.

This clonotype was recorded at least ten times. CDR3 amino acids: CSARVASDYNEQFF. DNA of the CDR3: TGCAGTGCTAGGGTAGCTTCGGACTACAATGAGCAGTTCTTC. The chain employs TRBV20-1 and TRBJ2-1; D unresolved. Trimming left V 3 bases short and J 3 bases short, with 12 bases between. The CDR3 is made up of 14 amino acids. CDR1 is DFQATT and CDR2 is SNEGSKA in the germline V gene (reference sequence).

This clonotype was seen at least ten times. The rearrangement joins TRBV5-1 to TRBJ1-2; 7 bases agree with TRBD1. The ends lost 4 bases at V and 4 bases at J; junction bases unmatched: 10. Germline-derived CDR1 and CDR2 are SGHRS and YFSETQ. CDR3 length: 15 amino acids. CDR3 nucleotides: TGCGCCAGCAGCCCACCGACAGGGACGGGCTATGGCTACACCTTC. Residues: CASSPPTGTGYGYTF.

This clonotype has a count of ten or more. CDR3 sequence: CATMGELSYGYTF. The DNA for the CDR3 is TGTGCCACCATGGGCGAACTGAGCTATGGCTACACCTTC. The rearrangement links TRBV27 to TRBJ1-2, with unresolved D. The V end lost 10 bases, the J end lost 4 bases, and 16 bases lay between the germline ends. Per germline, CDR1 MNHEY and CDR2 SMNVEV (reference sequence). The CDR3 sequence is 13 residues long.

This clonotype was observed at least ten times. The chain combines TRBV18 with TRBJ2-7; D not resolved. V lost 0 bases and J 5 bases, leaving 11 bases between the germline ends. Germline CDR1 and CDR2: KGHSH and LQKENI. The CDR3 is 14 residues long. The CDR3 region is CASSPPARRDEQYF. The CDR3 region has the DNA TGTGCCAGCTCACCACCAGCTCGCCGAGACGAGCAGTACTTC.

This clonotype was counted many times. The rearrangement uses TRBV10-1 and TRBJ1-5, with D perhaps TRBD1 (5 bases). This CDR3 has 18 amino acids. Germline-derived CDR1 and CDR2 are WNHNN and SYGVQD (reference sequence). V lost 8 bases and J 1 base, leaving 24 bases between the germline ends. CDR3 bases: TGCGCCAGCGGGGCCTGGACGGACAACGCAGACAGCAATCAGCCCCAGCATTTT. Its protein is CASGAWTDNADSNQPQHF.

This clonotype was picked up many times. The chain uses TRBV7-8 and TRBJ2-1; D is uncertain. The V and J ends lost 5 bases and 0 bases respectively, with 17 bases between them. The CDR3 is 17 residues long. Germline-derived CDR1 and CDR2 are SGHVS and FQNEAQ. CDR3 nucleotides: TGTGCCAGCAGCCCCCCCCGCCCTACCGTCTCCTACAATGAGCAGTTCTTC. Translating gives CASSPPRPTVSYNEQFF. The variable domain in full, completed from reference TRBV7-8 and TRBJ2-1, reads GAGVSQSPRYKVAKRGQDVALRCDPISGHVSLFWYQQALGQGPEFLTYFQNEAQLDKSGLPSDRFFAERPEGSVSTLKIQRTQQEDSAVYLCASSPPRPTVSYNEQFFGPGTRLTVL.

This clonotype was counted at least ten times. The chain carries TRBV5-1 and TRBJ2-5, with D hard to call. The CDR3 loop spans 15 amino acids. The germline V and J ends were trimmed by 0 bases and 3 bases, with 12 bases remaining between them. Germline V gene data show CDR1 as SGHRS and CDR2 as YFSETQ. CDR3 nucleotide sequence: TGCGCCAGCAGCTTGGGGATAGACGGAAAAGAGACCCAGTACTTC. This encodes CASSLGIDGKETQYF.

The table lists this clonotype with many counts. The CDR3 nucleotides are TGCAGTGCTTCTCCCCTAGCGGGAGCGAACACCGGGGAGCTGTTTTTT. Protein product: CSASPLAGANTGELFF. The chain links TRBV20-1 to TRBJ2-2, with 10 nucleotides matching TRBD2. V dropped 5 bases and J dropped 0; count of bases not matched to a gene: 6. The CDR3 runs to 16 residues. CDR1 is DFQATT and CDR2 is SNEGSKA in the germline V gene (reference sequence).

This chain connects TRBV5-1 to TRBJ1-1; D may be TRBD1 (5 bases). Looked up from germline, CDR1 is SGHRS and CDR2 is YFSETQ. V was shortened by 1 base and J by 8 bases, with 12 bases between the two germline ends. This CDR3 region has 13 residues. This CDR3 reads CASSLRGPKEAFF. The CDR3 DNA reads TGCGCCAGCAGCTTGAGGGGACCAAAAGAAGCTTTCTTT.

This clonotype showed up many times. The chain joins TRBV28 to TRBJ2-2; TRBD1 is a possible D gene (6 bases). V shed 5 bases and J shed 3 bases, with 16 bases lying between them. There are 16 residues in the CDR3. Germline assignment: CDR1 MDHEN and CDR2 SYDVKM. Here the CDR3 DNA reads TGTGCCAGCAGTCCAGTGGGGGCTCAGGACACCGGGGAGCTGTTTTTT. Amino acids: CASSPVGAQDTGELFF.

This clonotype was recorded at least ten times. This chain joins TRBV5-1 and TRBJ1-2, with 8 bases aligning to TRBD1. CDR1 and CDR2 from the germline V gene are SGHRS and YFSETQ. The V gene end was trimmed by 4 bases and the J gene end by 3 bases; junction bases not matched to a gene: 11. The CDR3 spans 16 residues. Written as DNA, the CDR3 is TGCGCCAGCAGCCTCTGGGGACAGGCTGAAGACTATGGCTACACCTTC. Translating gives CASSLWGQAEDYGYTF.

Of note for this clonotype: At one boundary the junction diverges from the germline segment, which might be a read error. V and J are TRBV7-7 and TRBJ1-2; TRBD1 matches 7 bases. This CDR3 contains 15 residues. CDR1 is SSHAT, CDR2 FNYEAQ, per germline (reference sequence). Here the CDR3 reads CASSKGTALNYGYTF. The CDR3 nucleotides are TGTGCTAGCAGCAAGGGGACAGCCCTTAACTATGGCTACACCTTC.

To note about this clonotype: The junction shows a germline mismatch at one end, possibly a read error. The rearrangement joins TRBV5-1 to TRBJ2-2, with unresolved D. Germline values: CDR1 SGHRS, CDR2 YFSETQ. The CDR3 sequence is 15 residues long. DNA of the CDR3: TGCGCCAGCAGCGTGACCCTGCTAGGCACCTGGGAGCTGTTTTTT. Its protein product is CASSVTLLGTWELFF. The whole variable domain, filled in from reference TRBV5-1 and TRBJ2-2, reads KAGVTQTPRYLIKTRGQQVTLSCSPISGHRSVSWYQQTPGQGLQFLFEYFSETQRNKGNFPGRFSGRQFSNSRSEMNVSTLELGDSALYLCASSVTLLGTWELFFGEGSRLTVL.

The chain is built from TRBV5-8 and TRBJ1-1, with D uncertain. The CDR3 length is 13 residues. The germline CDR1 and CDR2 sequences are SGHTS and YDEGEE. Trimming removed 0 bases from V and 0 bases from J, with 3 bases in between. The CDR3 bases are TGTGCCAGCAGCTTGGAACTGAACACTGAAGCTTTCTTT. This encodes CASSLELNTEAFF.

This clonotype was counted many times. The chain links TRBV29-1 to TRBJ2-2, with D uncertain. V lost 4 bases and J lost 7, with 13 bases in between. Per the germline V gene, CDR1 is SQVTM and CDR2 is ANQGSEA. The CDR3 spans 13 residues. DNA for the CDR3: TGCAGCGTTGTAGGGAAGTACGACGGGGAGCTGTTTTTT. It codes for CSVVGKYDGELFF.